This passage covers 25 T cell receptor beta chains from one sample sequenced in a study of shared clonotypes between healthy human individuals. Clones were read by immunoSEQ multiplex PCR, and TCRdb kept only the in-frame ones, dropping some. In the table there are 560,000 or so clones, 95% to 96% of which are singletons. CD8 cells regarded as naive lacked CD45RO, were positively chosen for CCR7, and omitted terminally differentiated effector memory CD45RA+ cells. The specimen sequenced was naive CD8+ T cells sorted from blood. These TCRs come from a woman aged 25 to 45 in good health.

This chain connects TRBV2 to TRBJ2-1, with 7 bases that match TRBD2. The CDR3 extends over 16 amino acids. Germline CDR1 and CDR2: SNHLY and FYNNEI. V lost 3 bases, J lost 7 bases, and 12 bases stayed unmatched. The CDR3 bases are TGTGCCAGCAGTGATAGTGCGGGAGACGAGTATAATGAGCAGTTCTTC. It yields the protein CASSDSAGDEYNEQFF.

The genes are TRBV15 and TRBJ2-1, with TRBD2 identical over 14 bases. The germline V gene has CDR1 LNHNV and CDR2 YYDKDF (reference sequence). V trimming: 0 bases; J trimming: 4 bases; junction bases outside the gene matches: 8. The CDR3 loop spans 19 amino acids. The CDR3 nucleotides read TGTGCCACCAGCAGAGAGGCATCCCGACTAGCGGGAGGGTACAATGAGCAGTTCTTC. It specifies CATSREASRLAGGYNEQFF.

This clone was observed a single time. In nucleotides, the CDR3 is TGTGCCAGCAGCTTAGGATTAGGACCAACAACTAATGAAAAACTGTTTTTT. This codes for CASSLGLGPTTNEKLFF. The chain employs TRBV7-7 and TRBJ1-4; D call uncertain. The CDR3 has 17 residues. The V gene's germline CDR1 is SSHAT and CDR2 FNYEAQ (reference sequence). The V and J ends lost 1 base and 0 bases respectively, with 12 bases between them.

This clone was detected only once. The chain combines TRBV15 with TRBJ1-4; tentatively, D is TRBD1 (5 bases). CDR1 is LNHNV and CDR2 is YYDKDF in the germline V gene (reference sequence). Trimming pared 1 base from V and 4 bases from J, leaving 10 bases between. CDR3 length equals 15 residues. CDR3 loop: CATSRGRDDNEKLFF. CDR3 sequence (DNA): TGTGCCACCAGCAGAGGAAGGGACGATAATGAAAAACTGTTTTTT.

The chain recombines TRBV5-1 with TRBJ2-1; 7 nucleotides align to TRBD2. J was trimmed by 4 bases and V by 0 bases; bases with no gene match: 10. Germline V gene lookup returns CDR1 SGHRS and CDR2 YFSETQ. This CDR3 has 17 amino acids. In DNA, the CDR3 is TGCGCCAGCAGCTTGGATGAGGGAGGGCCGTGGTACAATGAGCAGTTCTTC. Translating it yields CASSLDEGGPWYNEQFF.

The chain carries TRBV28 and TRBJ2-1; 8 nucleotides align to TRBD2. Trimming took 6 bases from V and 4 from J; bases not matched to a gene: 17. Looked up from germline, CDR1 is MDHEN and CDR2 is SYDVKM. The CDR3 totals 18 residues. The chain's CDR3 is CASSRRGASGSGYNEQFF. The DNA for the CDR3 is TGTGCCAGCAGCCGACGAGGAGCGAGCGGGAGTGGGTACAATGAGCAGTTCTTC. Full variable domain (rest looked up from reference TRBV28 and TRBJ2-1): DVKVTQSSRYLVKRTGEKVFLECVQDMDHENMFWYRQDPGLGLRLIYFSYDVKMKEKGDIPEGYSVSREKKERFSLILESASTNQTSMYLCASSRRGASGSGYNEQFFGPGTRLTVL.

The rearrangement links TRBV27 to TRBJ2-2; the D is unclear. The CDR3 length is 14 residues. The germline V gene encodes CDR1 MNHEY and CDR2 SMNVEV (reference sequence). Trimming removed 5 bases at V and 7 bases at J, with 14 bases between. CDR3 in amino acids: CASSPPWRIGELFF. In DNA, the CDR3 is TGTGCCAGCAGTCCACCTTGGAGAATCGGGGAGCTGTTTTTT.

The chain combines TRBV5-1 with TRBJ2-1; 7 bases are shared with TRBD2. Germline V CDR1 and CDR2: SGHRS, YFSETQ. The V and J ends lost 3 bases and 6 bases, in that order; junction bases with no gene match: 18. The CDR3 length is 18 residues. The CDR3 nucleotides read TGCGCCAGCAGCTCGCCAGAACTGACTAGCCAAAGTGTCAATGAGCAGTTCTTC. It encodes CASSSPELTSQSVNEQFF.

The V and J genes are TRBV4-2 and TRBJ2-7, with 7 bases identical to TRBD2. CDR1 and CDR2 from the germline V gene are LGHNA and YNFKEQ. The CDR3 is 14 amino acids. V was clipped by 0 bases and J by 3 bases; unmatched bases: 2. The CDR3 DNA reads TGTGCCAGCAGCCAAGAGGTAGCGGGCTACGAGCAGTACTTC. It is translated as CASSQEVAGYEQYF.

This clone came up once. The chain couples TRBV19 to TRBJ1-2, with TRBD1 as a possible D gene (6 bases). This CDR3 is 15 amino acids long. V was trimmed by 4 bases and J by 3 bases, leaving 15 bases between them. CDR1 LNHDA and CDR2 SQIVND come from the germline V gene (reference sequence). DNA for the CDR3: TGTGCCAGTAGTAACTACAAGGGGGGTGACTATGGCTACACCTTC. It is translated as CASSNYKGGDYGYTF.

The J gene is TRBJ2-2, the V gene TRBV6-5; 10 bases are a match to TRBD2. Trimming took 5 bases from V and 3 from J; bases not matched to a gene: 3. Germline V gene sequence: CDR1 MNHEY, CDR2 SVGAGI. The CDR3 consists of 15 residues. In DNA form, the CDR3 reads TGTGCCAGCAGTCTAGCGGGAGCCGACACCGGGGAGCTGTTTTTT. It specifies CASSLAGADTGELFF.

This chain joins TRBV25-1 and TRBJ2-1; D not certain. V shed 1 base and J shed 0 bases, with 7 bases lying between them. CDR1 is MGHDK and CDR2 is SYGVNS in the germline V gene. This CDR3 has 15 residues. CDR3 coding DNA: TGTGCCAGCAGTGAATGGCGAAACTCCTACAATGAGCAGTTCTTC. It is translated as CASSEWRNSYNEQFF.

The chain couples TRBV28 to TRBJ2-7; D perhaps matches TRBD2 (6 bases). The germline V gene has CDR1 MDHEN and CDR2 SYDVKM. V was trimmed by 6 bases and J by 4 bases, leaving 31 bases between them. This CDR3 is built from 19 residues. The CDR3 sequence is CASSRPQLASQQLPYEQYF. As DNA, the CDR3 is TGTGCCAGCAGCCGACCCCAGCTAGCGTCGCAACAACTTCCATACGAGCAGTACTTC.

This clone turned up a few times. This chain joins TRBV4-1 and TRBJ1-1; 10 nucleotides align to TRBD1. Germline assignment: CDR1 MGHRA and CDR2 YSYEKL. The J segment lost 0 bases and the V segment lost 5 bases, leaving 0 bases of the junction unmatched. This CDR3 is built from 14 residues. The CDR3, as DNA: TGCGCCAGCAGCGACAGGGGGCTGAACACTGAAGCTTTCTTT. It translates to CASSDRGLNTEAFF.

The V and J genes are TRBV7-9 and TRBJ2-7; the D gene is possibly TRBD2 (5 bases). The CDR3 has 14 residues. In germline, CDR1 is SEHNR, CDR2 FQNEAQ (reference sequence). V lost 1 base and J 5 bases, leaving 12 bases between the germline ends. CDR3 loop: CASSLEEVFHEQYF. Written as DNA, the CDR3 is TGTGCCAGCAGCTTAGAGGAGGTCTTTCACGAGCAGTACTTC.

The J gene is TRBJ1-4, the V gene TRBV11-2, with no clear D. Trimming left V 1 base short and J 4 bases short, with 4 bases between. From germline, CDR1 is SGHAT and CDR2 FQNNGV. The CDR3 has 13 amino acids. The CDR3 region has the DNA TGTGCCAGCAGCTTAGGGATTAATGAAAAACTGTTTTTT. The encoded protein is CASSLGINEKLFF.

The chain couples TRBV9 to TRBJ2-7, with 8 positions matching TRBD1. The CDR3 is 15 amino acids. Germline-derived CDR1 and CDR2 are SGDLS and YYNGEE. Trimming took 0 bases from V and 4 from J; bases not matched to a gene: 6. The CDR3 sequence: CASSVGEGQVYEQYF. For the CDR3, the DNA is TGTGCCAGCAGCGTAGGTGAGGGACAGGTTTACGAGCAGTACTTC.

The chain combines TRBV11-2 with TRBJ2-7; 10 positions agree with TRBD1. Trimming cost V 0 bases and J 4 bases; bases outside gene matches: 9. This CDR3 contains 17 residues. The V gene's germline CDR1 is SGHAT and CDR2 FQNNGV. The CDR3, as DNA: TGTGCCAGCAGCTTAGATTTGTCGAGACAGGGGGCTTACGAGCAGTACTTC. Its protein is CASSLDLSRQGAYEQYF.

In this sample, this clone turned up once. The rearrangement links TRBV27 to TRBJ2-3, with D possibly TRBD2 on 6 matching bases. This CDR3 comprises 15 residues. Trimming removed 6 bases from V and 5 bases from J, with 18 bases in between. From germline, CDR1 is MNHEY and CDR2 SMNVEV (reference sequence). CDR3 sequence (DNA): TGTGCCAGCAGCCATAGCGGATCCGCAGTAGATACGCAGTATTTT. Translating it yields CASSHSGSAVDTQYF.

V gene TRBV27 combines with J gene TRBJ1-4; D remains unclear. Trimming took off 3 bases at V and 0 bases at J, with 8 bases between the two ends. Germline V lookup: CDR1 MNHEY, CDR2 SMNVEV (reference sequence). The CDR3 has 15 amino acids. Written as DNA, the CDR3 is TGTGCCAGCAGTTTTGCAGGTGCAACTAATGAAAAACTGTTTTTT. This translates into CASSFAGATNEKLFF. Full variable domain (outside the CDR3, taken from reference TRBV27 and TRBJ1-4): EAQVTQNPRYLITVTGKKLTVTCSQNMNHEYMSWYRQDPGLGLRQIYYSMNVEVTDKGDVPEGYKVSRKEKRNFPLILESPSPNQTSLYFCASSFAGATNEKLFFGSGTQLSVL.

V and J are TRBV23-1 and TRBJ2-4, with 10 bases fitting TRBD2. TRBV23-1 is designated an ORF whose function remains uncertain. The CDR3 is 20 residues long. With V trimmed by 0 bases and J by 8 bases, 19 bases remained unmatched. The CDR3 reads CASSQSLSGREREGRDIQYF. The CDR3 region has the DNA TGCGCCAGCAGTCAATCGCTCTCCGGCCGGGAGCGGGAGGGCCGTGACATTCAGTACTTC.

The CDR3 here is CASSEIRAGGPDTQYF. CDR3 DNA: TGTGCCAGCAGTGAAATAAGAGCGGGAGGGCCGGATACGCAGTATTTT. The V gene is TRBV6-1, the J gene TRBJ2-3; 10 bases match TRBD2. Germline values: CDR1 MNHNS, CDR2 SASEGT. Germline trimming cut 2 bases from V and 6 bases from J; bases unmatched to any gene: 8. This CDR3 has 16 amino acids.

This clone came up once. This chain links TRBV7-9 with TRBJ2-1; TRBD2 matches 10 bases. Germline V lookup: CDR1 SEHNR, CDR2 FQNEAQ (reference sequence). After removal of 5 bases from V and 2 bases from J, the junction contained 6 bases not matched to a gene. This CDR3 spans 16 amino acids. CDR3 residues: CASSPRSGRAYNEQFF. In nucleotides, the CDR3 is TGTGCCAGCAGCCCCCGAAGCGGGAGGGCCTACAATGAGCAGTTCTTC.

This sequence joins TRBV27 and TRBJ2-2; D not certain. Germline CDR1 is MNHEY and CDR2 is SMNVEV (reference sequence). The CDR3 contains 11 residues. V was trimmed by 6 bases and J by 3 bases, leaving 2 bases between them. The CDR3 coding sequence is TGTGCCAGCAGATACACCGGGGAGCTGTTTTTT. Translated: CASRYTGELFF.

The chain carries TRBV6-6 and TRBJ1-3, with 8 bases matching TRBD1. Trimming at V came to 4 bases and at J to 5 bases, leaving 7 bases not matched to a gene. The germline V gene has CDR1 MNHNY and CDR2 SVGAGI (reference sequence). The CDR3 is made up of 15 amino acids. CDR3 loop: CASSLQDRVRNTIYF. For the CDR3, the DNA is TGTGCCAGCAGTTTGCAGGACAGGGTCCGAAACACCATATATTTT.